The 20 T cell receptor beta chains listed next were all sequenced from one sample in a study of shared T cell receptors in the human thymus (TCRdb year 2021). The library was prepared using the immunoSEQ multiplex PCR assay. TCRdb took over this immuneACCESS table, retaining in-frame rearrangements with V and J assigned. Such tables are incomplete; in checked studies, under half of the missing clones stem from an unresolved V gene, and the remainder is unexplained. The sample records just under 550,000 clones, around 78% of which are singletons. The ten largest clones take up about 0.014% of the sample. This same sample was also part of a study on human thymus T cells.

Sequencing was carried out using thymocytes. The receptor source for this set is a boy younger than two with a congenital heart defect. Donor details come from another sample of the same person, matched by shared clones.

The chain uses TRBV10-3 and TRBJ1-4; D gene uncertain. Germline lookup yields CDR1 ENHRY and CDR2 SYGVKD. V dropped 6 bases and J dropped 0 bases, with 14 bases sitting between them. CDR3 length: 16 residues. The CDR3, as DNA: TGTGCCATCAGCGTAGAGGGTGGTGCAACTAATGAAAAACTGTTTTTT. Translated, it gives CAISVEGGATNEKLFF.

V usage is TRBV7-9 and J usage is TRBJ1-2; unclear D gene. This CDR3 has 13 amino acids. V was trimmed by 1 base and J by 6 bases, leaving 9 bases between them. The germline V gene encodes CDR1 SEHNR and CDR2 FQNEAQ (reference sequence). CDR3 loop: CASSLGHIDGYTF. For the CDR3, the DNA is TGTGCCAGCAGCTTAGGACATATCGATGGCTACACCTTC.

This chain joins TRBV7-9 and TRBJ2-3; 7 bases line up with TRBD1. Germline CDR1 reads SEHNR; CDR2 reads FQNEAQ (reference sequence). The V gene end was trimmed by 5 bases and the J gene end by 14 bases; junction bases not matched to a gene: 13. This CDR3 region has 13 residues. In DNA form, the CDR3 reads TGTGCCAGCAGCCGAGACAGGGCAAAAGTGGGGTATTTT. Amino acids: CASSRDRAKVGYF.

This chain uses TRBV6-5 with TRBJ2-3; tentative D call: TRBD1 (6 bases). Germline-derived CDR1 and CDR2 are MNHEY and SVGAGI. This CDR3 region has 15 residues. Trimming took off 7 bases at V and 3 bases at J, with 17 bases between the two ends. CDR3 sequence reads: CASKRLEGETDTQYF. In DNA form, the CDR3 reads TGTGCCAGCAAACGTCTTGAGGGGGAGACAGATACGCAGTATTTT.

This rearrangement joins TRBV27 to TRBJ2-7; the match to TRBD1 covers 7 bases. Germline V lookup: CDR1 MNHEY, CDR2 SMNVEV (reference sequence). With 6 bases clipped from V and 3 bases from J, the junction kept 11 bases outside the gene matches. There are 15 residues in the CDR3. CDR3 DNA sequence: TGTGCCAGCAGCCCCGAGACAGGGCAGTTCTACGAGCAGTACTTC. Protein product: CASSPETGQFYEQYF.

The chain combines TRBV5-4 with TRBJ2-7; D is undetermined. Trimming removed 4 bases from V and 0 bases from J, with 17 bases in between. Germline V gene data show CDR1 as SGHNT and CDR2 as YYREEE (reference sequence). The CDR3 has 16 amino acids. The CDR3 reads CASSPGSGGSSYEQYF. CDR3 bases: TGTGCCAGCAGCCCGGGTAGTGGCGGAAGCTCCTACGAGCAGTACTTC.

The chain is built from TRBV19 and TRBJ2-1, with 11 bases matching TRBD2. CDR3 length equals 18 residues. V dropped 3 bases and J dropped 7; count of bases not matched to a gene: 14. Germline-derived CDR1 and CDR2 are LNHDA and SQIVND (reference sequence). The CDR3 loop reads CASSMVKLAGDGENEQFF. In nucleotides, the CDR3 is TGTGCCAGTAGTATGGTAAAACTAGCGGGAGATGGTGAGAATGAGCAGTTCTTC.

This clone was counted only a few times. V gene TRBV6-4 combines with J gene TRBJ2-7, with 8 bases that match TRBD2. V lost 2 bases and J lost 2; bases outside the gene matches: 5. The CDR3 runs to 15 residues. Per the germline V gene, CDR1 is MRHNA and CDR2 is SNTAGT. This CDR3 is CASSDEREKPYEQYF. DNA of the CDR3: TGTGCCAGCAGTGACGAGCGGGAGAAACCCTACGAGCAGTACTTC.

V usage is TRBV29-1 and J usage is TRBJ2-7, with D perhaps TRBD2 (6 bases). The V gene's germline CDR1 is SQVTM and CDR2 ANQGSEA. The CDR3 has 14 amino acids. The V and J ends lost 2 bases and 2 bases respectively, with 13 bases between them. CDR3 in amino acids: CSVERGWGPYEQYF. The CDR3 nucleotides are TGCAGCGTTGAACGGGGGTGGGGCCCCTACGAGCAGTACTTC.

The CDR3 bases are TGTGCCAGCAGCCAAGCGAGCGGGCTCTCTGGGGCCAACGTCCTGACTTTC. Its translation: CASSQASGLSGANVLTF. This chain links TRBV5-4 with TRBJ2-6, with D perhaps TRBD2 (6 bases). This CDR3 has 17 amino acids. Germline CDR1 and CDR2: SGHNT and YYREEE (reference sequence). V gave up 4 bases and J gave up 0 bases, with 14 bases separating them.

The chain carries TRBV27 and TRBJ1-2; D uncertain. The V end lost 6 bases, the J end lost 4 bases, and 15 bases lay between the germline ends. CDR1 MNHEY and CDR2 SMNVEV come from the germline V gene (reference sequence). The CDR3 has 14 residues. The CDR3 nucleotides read TGTGCCAGCAGCGGACGGGATTTAAGCTATGGCTACACCTTC. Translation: CASSGRDLSYGYTF.

The chain's CDR3 is CSVEAGTGLYEQYF. The CDR3 bases are TGCAGCGTTGAGGCCGGGACAGGGCTCTACGAGCAGTACTTC. The chain recombines TRBV29-1 with TRBJ2-7, with 9 bases identical to TRBD1. CDR1 and CDR2 (germline): SQVTM, ANQGSEA. Unmatched junction bases numbered 6, after V lost 3 bases and J lost 3 bases. The CDR3 totals 14 residues.

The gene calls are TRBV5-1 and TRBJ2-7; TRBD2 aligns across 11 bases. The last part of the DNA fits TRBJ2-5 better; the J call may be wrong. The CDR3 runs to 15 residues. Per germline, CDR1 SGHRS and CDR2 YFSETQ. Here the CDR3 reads CASSSGTSGQETQYF. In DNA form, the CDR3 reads TGCGCCAGCAGCTCTGGGACTAGCGGCCAAGAGACCCAGTACTTC.

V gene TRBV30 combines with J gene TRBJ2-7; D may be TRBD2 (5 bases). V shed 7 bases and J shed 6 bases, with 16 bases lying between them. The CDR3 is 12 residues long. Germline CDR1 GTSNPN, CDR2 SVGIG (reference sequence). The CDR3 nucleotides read TGTGCCTCCCTCGGACGAGAGGGCGAGCAGTACTTC. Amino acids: CASLGREGEQYF.

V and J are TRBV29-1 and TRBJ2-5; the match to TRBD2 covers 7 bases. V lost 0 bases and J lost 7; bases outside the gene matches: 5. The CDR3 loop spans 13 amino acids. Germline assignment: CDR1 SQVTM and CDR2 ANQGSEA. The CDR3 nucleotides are TGCAGCGTTGAAGATCTGCCGGGGGGGACCCAGTACTTC. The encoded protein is CSVEDLPGGTQYF.

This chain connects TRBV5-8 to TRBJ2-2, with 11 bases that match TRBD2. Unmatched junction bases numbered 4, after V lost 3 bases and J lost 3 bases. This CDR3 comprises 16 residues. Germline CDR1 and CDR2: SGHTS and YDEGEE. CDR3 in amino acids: CASSSTSGRHTGELFF. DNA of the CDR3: TGTGCCAGCAGCTCAACTAGCGGGAGACACACCGGGGAGCTGTTTTTT.

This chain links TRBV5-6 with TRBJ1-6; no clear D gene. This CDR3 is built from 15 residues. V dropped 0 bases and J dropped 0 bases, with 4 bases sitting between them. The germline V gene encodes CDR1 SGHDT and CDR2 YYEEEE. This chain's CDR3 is CASSLVRSYNSPLHF. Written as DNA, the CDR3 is TGTGCCAGCAGCTTGGTGCGCTCCTATAATTCACCCCTCCACTTT.

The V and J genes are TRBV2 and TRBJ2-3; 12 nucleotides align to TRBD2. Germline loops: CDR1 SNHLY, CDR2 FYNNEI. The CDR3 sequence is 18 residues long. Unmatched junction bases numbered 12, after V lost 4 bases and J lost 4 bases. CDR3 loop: CASSGTGTSGFEADTQYF. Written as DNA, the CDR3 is TGTGCCAGCAGTGGTACGGGGACTAGCGGGTTCGAGGCAGATACGCAGTATTTT. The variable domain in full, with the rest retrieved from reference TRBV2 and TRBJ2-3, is EPEVTQTPSHQVTQMGQEVILRCVPISNHLYFYWYRQILGQKVEFLVSFYNNEISEKSEIFDDQFSVERPDGSNFTLKIRSTKLEDSAMYFCASSGTGTSGFEADTQYFGPGTRLTVL.

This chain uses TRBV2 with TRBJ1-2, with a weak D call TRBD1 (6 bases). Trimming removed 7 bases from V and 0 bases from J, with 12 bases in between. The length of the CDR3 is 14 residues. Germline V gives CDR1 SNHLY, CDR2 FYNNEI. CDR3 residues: CASNPWTANYGYTF. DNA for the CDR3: TGTGCCAGCAATCCTTGGACAGCTAACTATGGCTACACCTTC.

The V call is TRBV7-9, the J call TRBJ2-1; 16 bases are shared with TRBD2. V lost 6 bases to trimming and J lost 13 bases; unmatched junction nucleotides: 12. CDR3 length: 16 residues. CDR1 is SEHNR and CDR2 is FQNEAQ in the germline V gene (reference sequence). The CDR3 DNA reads TGTGCCAGCAGATCCTCCGGGACTAGCGGGAGGGTCATCCAGTTCTTC. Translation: CASRSSGTSGRVIQFF.